The clone carrying this TCR beta chain has at least ten counts. The sample is drawn from a study of T-cell reconstitution after alpha-beta-depleted transplantation in children. Unique molecular identifiers were used to barcode this TCRbeta library. TCRdb ran MiXCR on the PCR reads and lists one entry per CDR3 protein. The profile shows 70,000 to 100,000 distinct CDR3 sequences, about 12% of them singletons. The TCR comes from a human donor who donated a stem cell graft to a child with inherited bone marrow failure. Source: PBMCs from the stem cell graft donor, taken from the stem cell graft.

This CDR3 reads CASGLAGAHTQYF. CDR3 nucleotide sequence: TGTGCCAGCGGCCTAGCGGGAGCACATACGCAGTATTTT. V gene TRBV6-1 combines with J gene TRBJ2-3; 10 bases agree with TRBD2. The trim removed 8 bases at V and 7 bases at J, leaving 6 bases unmatched. CDR3 size: 13 residues. From germline, CDR1 is MNHNS and CDR2 SASEGT.